The source of this T cell receptor (beta chain) is a study of T cells in Graves' hyperthyroidism and ophthalmopathy. Study-level information: Peripheral blood was acquired at first diagnosis, ahead of any therapy whatsoever.

The V and J ends lost 5 bases and 1 base respectively, with 3 bases between them. CDR1 is MNHEY, CDR2 SMNVEV, per germline (reference sequence). This CDR3 comprises 12 residues. Findings of the study overall: Among thyroid clonotypes expanded above 0.001, most also appeared in blood.

The investigators amplified TCR beta CDR3 regions from RNA transcripts. The primer set for the first-round RT-PCR of the TCR CDR3 was HTBI. Each CDR3 protein gets one entry after TCRdb re-called the multiplex PCR reads with MiXCR. In the table there are a few hundred thousand distinct CDR3 sequences, approximately 15% of which are singletons. First hyperthyroidism diagnosis is when the blood sample was obtained, before any ophthalmopathy symptoms. In its sample, this clonotype was seen many times. Its antigen is unknown. The rearrangement uses TRBV27 and TRBJ1-5, with D uncertain. The material sequenced was blood. This receptor was taken from a woman in her twenties or thirties with Graves' hyperthyroidism that later progressed to Graves' ophthalmopathy. The CDR3 loop reads CASSESNQPQHF. CDR3 nucleotide sequence: TGTGCCAGCAGTGAGAGCAATCAGCCCCAGCATTTT.